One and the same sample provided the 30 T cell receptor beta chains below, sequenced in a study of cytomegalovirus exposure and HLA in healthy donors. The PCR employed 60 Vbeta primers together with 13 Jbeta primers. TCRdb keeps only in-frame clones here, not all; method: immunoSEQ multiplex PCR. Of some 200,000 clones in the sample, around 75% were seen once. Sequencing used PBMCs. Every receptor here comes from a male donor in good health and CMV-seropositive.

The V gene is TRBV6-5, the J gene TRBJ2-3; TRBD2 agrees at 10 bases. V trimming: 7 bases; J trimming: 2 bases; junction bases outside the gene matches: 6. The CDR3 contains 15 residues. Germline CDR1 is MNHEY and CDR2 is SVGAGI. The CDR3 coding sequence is TGTGCCAGCACCCCAGCGGGAGGGTTCACAGATACGCAGTATTTT. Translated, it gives CASTPAGGFTDTQYF.

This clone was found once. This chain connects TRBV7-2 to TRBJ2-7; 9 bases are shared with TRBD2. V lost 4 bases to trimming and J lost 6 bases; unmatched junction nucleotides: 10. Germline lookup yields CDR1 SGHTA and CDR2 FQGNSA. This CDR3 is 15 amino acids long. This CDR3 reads CASSSTGTSSLEQYF. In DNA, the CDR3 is TGTGCCAGCAGCTCAACCGGGACTAGCTCTCTCGAGCAGTACTTC.

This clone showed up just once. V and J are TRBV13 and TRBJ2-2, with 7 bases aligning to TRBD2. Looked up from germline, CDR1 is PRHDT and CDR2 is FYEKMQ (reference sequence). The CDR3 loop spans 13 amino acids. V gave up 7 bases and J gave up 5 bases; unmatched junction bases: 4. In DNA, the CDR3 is TGTGCCAGCATTTGGGGGGGAACCGGGGAGCTGTTTTTT. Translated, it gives CASIWGGTGELFF. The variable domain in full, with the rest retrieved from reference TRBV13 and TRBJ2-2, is AAGVIQSPRHLIKEKRETATLKCYPIPRHDTVYWYQQGPGQDPQFLISFYEKMQSDKGSIPDRFSAQQFSDYHSELNMSSLELGDSALYFCASIWGGTGELFFGEGSRLTVL.

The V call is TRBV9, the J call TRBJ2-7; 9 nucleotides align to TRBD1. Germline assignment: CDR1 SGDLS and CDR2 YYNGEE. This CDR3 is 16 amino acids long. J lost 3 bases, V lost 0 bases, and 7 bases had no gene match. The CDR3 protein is CASSVGQWDRVYEQYF. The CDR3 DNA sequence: TGTGCCAGCAGCGTAGGACAATGGGACAGGGTCTACGAGCAGTACTTC. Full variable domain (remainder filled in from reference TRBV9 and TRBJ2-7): DSGVTQTPKHLITATGQRVTLRCSPRSGDLSVYWYQQSLDQGLQFLIQYYNGEERAKGNILERFSAQQFPDLHSELNLSSLELGDSALYFCASSVGQWDRVYEQYFGPGTRLTVT.

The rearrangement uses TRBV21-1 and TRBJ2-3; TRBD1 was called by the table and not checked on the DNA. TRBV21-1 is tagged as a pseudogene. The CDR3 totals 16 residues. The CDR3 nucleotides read TGTGCCAGCGGCGGGCTCGGGACAGGGGCAACAGATACGCAGTATTTT. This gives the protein CASGGLGTGATDTQYF.

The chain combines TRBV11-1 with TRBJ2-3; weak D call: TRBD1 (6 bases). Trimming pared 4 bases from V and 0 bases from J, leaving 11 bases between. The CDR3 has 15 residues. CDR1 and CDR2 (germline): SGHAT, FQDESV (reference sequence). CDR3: CASSSPGASTDTQYF. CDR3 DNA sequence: TGTGCCAGCAGCTCTCCAGGGGCTAGCACAGATACGCAGTATTTT.

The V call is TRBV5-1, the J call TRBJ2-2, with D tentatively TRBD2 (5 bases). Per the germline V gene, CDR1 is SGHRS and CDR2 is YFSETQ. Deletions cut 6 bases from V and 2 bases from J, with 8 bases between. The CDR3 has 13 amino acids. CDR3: CASNEGNTGELFF. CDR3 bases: TGCGCCAGCAACGAGGGTAACACCGGGGAGCTGTTTTTT.

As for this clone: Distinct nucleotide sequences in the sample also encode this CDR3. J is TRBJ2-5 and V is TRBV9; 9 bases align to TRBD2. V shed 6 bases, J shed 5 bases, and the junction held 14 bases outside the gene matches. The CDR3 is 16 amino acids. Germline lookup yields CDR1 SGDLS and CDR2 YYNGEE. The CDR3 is CASTEGKAGGGETQYF. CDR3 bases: TGTGCCAGCACCGAAGGGAAAGCGGGGGGCGGGGAGACCCAGTACTTC.

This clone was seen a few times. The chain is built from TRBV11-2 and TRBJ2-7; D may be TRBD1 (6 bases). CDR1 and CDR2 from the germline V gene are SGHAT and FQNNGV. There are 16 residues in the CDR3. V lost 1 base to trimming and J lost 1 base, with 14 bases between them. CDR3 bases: TGTGCCAGCAGCTTAGGGGATACAGGGTGGTCCTACGAGCAGTACTTC. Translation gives CASSLGDTGWSYEQYF.

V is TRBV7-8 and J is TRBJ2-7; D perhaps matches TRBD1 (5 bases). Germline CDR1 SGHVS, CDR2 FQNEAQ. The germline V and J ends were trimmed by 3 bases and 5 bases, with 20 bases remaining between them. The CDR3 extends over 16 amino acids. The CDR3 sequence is CASSFLPPGATNEQYF. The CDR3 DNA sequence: TGTGCCAGCAGCTTCTTGCCCCCTGGGGCCACAAACGAGCAGTACTTC.

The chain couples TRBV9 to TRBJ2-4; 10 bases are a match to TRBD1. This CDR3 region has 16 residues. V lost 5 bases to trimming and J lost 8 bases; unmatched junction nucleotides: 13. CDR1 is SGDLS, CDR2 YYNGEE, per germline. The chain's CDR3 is CASSAGGTGAFDIQYF. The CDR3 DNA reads TGTGCCAGCAGTGCAGGGGGGACAGGGGCTTTCGACATTCAGTACTTC.

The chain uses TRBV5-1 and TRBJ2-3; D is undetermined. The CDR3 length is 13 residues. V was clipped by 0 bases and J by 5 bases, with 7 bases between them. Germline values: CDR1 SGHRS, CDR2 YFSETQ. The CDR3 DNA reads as TGCGCCAGCAGCTTGGCCCAACTAGATACGCAGTATTTT. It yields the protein CASSLAQLDTQYF.

CDR3 region: CSVEISGTDTQYF. The CDR3 DNA is TGCAGCGTTGAGATTAGCGGTACAGATACGCAGTATTTT. The rearrangement joins TRBV29-1 to TRBJ2-3; D is perhaps TRBD2 (6 bases). From germline, CDR1 is SQVTM and CDR2 ANQGSEA. With 3 bases removed from V and 3 bases from J, the gap between germline ends came to 10 bases. The CDR3 length is 13 residues.

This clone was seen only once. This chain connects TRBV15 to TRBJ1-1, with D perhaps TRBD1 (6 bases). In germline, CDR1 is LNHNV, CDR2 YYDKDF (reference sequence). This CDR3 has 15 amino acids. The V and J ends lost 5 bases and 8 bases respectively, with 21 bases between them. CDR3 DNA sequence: TGTGCCACCAGCTTGGAGGGGGGGGTGCTAACCGAAGCTTTCTTT. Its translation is CATSLEGGVLTEAFF.

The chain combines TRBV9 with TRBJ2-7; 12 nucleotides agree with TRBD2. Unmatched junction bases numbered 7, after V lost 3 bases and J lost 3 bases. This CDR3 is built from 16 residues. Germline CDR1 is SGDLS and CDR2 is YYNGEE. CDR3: CASSATGLAGLYEQYF. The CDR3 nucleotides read TGTGCCAGCAGCGCTACGGGACTAGCGGGTCTCTACGAGCAGTACTTC. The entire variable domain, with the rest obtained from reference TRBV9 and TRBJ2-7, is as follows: DSGVTQTPKHLITATGQRVTLRCSPRSGDLSVYWYQQSLDQGLQFLIQYYNGEERAKGNILERFSAQQFPDLHSELNLSSLELGDSALYFCASSATGLAGLYEQYFGPGTRLTVT.

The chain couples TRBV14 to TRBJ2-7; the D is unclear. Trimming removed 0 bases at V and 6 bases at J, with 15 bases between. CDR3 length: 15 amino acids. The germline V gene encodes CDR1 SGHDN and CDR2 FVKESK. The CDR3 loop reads CASSQEISSYREQYF. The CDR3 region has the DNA TGTGCCAGCAGCCAAGAAATTTCGAGCTACCGCGAGCAGTACTTC.

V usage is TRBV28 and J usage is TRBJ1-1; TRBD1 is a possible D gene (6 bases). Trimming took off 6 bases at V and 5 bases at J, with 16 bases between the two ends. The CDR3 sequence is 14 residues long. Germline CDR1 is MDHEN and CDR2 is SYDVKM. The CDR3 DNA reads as TGTGCCAGCAGACCGGACAGCCATATTACTGAAGCTTTCTTT. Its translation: CASRPDSHITEAFF.

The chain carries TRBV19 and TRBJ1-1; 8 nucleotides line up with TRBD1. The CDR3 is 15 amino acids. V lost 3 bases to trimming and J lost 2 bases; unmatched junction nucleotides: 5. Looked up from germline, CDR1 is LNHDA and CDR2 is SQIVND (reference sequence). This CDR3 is CASSMQGAINTEAFF. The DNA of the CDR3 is TGTGCCAGTAGTATGCAGGGGGCCATTAACACTGAAGCTTTCTTT.

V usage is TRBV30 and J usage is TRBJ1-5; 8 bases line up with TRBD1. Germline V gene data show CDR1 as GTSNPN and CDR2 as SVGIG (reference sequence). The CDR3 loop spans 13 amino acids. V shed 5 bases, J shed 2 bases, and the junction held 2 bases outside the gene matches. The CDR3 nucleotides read TGTGCCTGGGAACAGGGGGGCAATCAGCCCCAGCATTTT. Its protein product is CAWEQGGNQPQHF.

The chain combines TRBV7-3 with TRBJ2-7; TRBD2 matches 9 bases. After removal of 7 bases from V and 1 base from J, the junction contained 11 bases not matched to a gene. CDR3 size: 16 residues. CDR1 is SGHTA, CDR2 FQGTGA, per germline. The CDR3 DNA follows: TGTGCCAGCAAACTAGCGGGTCCTATCGGATCCTACGAGCAGTACTTC. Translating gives CASKLAGPIGSYEQYF. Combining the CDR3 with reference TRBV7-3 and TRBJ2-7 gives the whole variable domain GAGVSQTPSNKVTEKGKYVELRCDPISGHTALYWYRQSLGQGPEFLIYFQGTGAADDSGLPNDRFFAVRPEGSVSTLKIQRTERGDSAVYLCASKLAGPIGSYEQYFGPGTRLTVT.

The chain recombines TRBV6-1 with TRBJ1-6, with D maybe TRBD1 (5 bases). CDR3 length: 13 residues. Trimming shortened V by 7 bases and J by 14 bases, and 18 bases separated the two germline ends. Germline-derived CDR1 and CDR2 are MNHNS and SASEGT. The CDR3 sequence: CASISGAGGALHF. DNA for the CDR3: TGTGCCAGCATCAGCGGGGCGGGTGGGGCCCTCCACTTT.

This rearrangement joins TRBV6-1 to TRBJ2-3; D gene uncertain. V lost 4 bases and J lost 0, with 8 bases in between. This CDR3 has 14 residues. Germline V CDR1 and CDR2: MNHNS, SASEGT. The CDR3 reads CASSAETSTDTQYF. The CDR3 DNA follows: TGTGCCAGCAGTGCCGAGACTAGCACAGATACGCAGTATTTT.

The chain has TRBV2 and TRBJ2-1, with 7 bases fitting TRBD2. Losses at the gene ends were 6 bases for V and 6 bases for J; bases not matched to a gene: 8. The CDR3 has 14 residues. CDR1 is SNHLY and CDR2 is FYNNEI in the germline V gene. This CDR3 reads CASSRDYLSNEQFF. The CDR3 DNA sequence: TGTGCCAGCAGCCGGGACTACCTTTCCAATGAGCAGTTCTTC.

The CDR3 coding sequence is TGCGCCAGCAGCTTACTGACAGGGGCGGGCACTGAAGCTTTCTTT. As protein: CASSLLTGAGTEAFF. This rearrangement joins TRBV5-1 to TRBJ1-1, with 8 nucleotides matching TRBD1. CDR1 and CDR2 from the germline V gene are SGHRS and YFSETQ. The CDR3 has 15 residues. The ends lost 2 bases at V and 4 bases at J; junction bases unmatched: 7.

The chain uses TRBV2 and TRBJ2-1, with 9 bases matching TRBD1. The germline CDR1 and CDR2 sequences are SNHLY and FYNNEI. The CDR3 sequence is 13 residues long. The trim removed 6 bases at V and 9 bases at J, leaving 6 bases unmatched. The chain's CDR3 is CASRRDRDGEQFF. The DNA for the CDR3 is TGTGCCAGCAGACGGGACAGGGATGGTGAGCAGTTCTTC. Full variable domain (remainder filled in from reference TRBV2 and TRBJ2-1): EPEVTQTPSHQVTQMGQEVILRCVPISNHLYFYWYRQILGQKVEFLVSFYNNEISEKSEIFDDQFSVERPDGSNFTLKIRSTKLEDSAMYFCASRRDRDGEQFFGPGTRLTVL.

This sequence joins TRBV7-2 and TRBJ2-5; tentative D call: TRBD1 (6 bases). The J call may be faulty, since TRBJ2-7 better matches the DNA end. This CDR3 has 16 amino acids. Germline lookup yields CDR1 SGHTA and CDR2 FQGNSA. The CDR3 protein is CASSLGIPYRAGEQYF. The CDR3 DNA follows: TGTGCCAGCAGCTTAGGAATCCCTTACAGGGCTGGCGAGCAGTACTTC.

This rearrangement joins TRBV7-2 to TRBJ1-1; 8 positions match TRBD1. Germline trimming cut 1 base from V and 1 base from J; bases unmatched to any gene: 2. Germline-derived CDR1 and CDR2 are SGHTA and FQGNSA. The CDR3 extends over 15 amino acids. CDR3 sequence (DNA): TGTGCCAGCAGCTTAGGTGGGACAGGGAACACTGAAGCTTTCTTT. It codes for CASSLGGTGNTEAFF. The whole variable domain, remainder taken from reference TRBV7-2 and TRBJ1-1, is GAGVSQSPSNKVTEKGKDVELRCDPISGHTALYWYRQSLGQGLEFLIYFQGNSAPDKSGLPSDRFSAERTGGSVSTLTIQRTQQEDSAVYLCASSLGGTGNTEAFFGQGTRLTVV.

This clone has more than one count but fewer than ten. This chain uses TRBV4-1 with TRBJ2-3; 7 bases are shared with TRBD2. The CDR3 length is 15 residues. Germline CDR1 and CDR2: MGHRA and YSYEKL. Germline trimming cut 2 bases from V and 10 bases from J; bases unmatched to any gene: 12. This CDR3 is CASSQLAALGNSQYF. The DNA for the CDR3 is TGCGCCAGCAGCCAACTAGCGGCCCTCGGGAATTCGCAGTATTTT.

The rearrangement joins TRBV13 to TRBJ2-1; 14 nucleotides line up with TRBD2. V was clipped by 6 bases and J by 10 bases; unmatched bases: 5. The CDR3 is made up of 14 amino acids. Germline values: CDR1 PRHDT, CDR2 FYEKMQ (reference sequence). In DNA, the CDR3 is TGTGCCAGCAGGAGACTAGCGGGGGGGCGAGAGCAGTTCTTC. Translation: CASRRLAGGREQFF.

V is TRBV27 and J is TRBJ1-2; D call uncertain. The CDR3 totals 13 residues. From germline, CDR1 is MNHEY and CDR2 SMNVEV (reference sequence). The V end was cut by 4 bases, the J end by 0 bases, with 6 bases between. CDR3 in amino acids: CASSSGANYGYTF. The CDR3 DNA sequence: TGTGCCAGCAGTTCCGGAGCTAACTATGGCTACACCTTC.